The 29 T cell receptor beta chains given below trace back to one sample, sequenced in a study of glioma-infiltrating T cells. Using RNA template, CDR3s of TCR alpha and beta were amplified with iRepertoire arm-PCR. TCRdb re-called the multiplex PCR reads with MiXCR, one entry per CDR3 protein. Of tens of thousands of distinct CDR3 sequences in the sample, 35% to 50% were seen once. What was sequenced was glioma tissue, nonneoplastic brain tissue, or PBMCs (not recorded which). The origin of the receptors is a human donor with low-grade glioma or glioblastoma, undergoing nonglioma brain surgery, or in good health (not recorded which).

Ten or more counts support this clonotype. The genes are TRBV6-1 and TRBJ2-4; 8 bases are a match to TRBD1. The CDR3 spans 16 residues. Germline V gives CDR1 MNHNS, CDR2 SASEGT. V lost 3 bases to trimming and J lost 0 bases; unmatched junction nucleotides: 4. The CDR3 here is CASSEGQALAKNIQYF. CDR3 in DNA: TGTGCCAGCAGTGAGGGACAGGCCCTAGCCAAAAACATTCAGTACTTC.

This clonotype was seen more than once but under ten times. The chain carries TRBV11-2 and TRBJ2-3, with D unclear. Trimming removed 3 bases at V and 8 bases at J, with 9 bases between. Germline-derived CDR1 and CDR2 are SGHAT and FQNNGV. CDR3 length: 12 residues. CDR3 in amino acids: CASSFRAVTQYF. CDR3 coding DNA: TGTGCCAGCAGCTTTAGGGCAGTTACGCAGTATTTT.

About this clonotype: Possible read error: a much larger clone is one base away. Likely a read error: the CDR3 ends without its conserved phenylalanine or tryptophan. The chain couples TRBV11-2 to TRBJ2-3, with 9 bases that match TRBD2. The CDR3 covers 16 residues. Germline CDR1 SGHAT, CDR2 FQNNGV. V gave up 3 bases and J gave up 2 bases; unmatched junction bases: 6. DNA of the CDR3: TGTGCCAGCAGCTTCCAAGCGGGGGGCCCCACAGATACGCAGTATATT. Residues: CASSFQAGGPTDTQYI.

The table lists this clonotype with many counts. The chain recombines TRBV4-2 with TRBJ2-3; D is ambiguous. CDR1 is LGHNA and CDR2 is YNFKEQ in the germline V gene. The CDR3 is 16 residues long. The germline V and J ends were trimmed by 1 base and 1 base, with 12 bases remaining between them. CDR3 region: CASSQVRGWGTDTQYF. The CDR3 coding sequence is TGTGCCAGCAGCCAAGTCAGAGGATGGGGCACAGATACGCAGTATTTT.

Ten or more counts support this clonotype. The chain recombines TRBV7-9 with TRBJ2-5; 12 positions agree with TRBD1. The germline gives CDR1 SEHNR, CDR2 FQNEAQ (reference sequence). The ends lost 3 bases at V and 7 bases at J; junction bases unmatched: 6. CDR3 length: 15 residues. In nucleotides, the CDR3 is TGTGCCAGCAGCTTGGGACAGGGGGCACTCGGGACCCAGTACTTC. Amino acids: CASSLGQGALGTQYF.

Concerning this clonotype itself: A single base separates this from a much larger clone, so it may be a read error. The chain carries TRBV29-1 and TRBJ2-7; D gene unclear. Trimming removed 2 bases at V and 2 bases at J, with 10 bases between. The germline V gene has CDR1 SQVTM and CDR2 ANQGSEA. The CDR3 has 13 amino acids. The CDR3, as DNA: TGCAGCGTTGAACTAGAGAATGCCTACGAGCAGTACTTC. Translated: CSVELENAYEQYF.

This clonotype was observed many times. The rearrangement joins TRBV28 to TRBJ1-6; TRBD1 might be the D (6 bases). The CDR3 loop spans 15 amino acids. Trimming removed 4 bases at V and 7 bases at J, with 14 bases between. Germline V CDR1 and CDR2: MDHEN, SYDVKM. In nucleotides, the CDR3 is TGTGCCAGCAGTTCACGAGGGGGGGTCAATTCACCCCTCCACTTT. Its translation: CASSSRGGVNSPLHF.

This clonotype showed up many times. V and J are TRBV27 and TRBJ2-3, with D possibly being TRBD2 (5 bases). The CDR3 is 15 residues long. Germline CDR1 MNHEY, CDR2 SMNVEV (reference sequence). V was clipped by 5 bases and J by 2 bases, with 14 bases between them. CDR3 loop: CASSPTYGITDTQYF. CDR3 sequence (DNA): TGTGCCAGCAGTCCCACGTACGGGATCACAGATACGCAGTATTTT.

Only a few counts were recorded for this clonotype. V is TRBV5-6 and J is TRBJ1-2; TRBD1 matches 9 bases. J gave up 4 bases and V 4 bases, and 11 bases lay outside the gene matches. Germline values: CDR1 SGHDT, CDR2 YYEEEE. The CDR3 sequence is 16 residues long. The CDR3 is CASSTTGTGFVYGYTF. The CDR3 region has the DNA TGTGCCAGCAGCACAACCGGGACAGGGTTCGTCTATGGCTACACCTTC.

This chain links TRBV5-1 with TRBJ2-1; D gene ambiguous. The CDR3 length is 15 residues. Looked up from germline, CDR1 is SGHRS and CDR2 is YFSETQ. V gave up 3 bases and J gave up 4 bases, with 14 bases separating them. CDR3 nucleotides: TGCGCCAGCAGCTACCGACGAGTAGCTTACAATGAGCAGTTCTTC. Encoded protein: CASSYRRVAYNEQFF.

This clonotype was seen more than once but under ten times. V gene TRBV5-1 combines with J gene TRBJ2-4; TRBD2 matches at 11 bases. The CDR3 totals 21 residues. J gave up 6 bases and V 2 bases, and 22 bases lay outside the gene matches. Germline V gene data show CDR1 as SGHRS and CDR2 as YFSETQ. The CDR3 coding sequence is TGCGCCAGCAGCTTCAGTTGGGGGACTAGCGGCCTGAGGGGATTTGGAAACATTCAGTACTTC. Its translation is CASSFSWGTSGLRGFGNIQYF.

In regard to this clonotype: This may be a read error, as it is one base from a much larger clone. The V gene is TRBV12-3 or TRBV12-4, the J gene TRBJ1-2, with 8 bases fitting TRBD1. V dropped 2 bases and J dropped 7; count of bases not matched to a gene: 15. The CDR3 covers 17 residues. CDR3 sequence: CASSLSQQGVGGCGYTF. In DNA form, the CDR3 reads TGTGCCAGCAGTTTATCGCAACAGGGGGTCGGCGGCTGTGGCTACACCTTC.

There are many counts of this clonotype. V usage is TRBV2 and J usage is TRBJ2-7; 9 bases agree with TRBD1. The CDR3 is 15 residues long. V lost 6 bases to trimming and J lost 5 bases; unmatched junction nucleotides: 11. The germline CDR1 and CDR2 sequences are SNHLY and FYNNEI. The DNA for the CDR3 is TGTGCCAGCAGCTTGGGACAGGGAGGTCCAGACGAGCAGTACTTC. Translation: CASSLGQGGPDEQYF.

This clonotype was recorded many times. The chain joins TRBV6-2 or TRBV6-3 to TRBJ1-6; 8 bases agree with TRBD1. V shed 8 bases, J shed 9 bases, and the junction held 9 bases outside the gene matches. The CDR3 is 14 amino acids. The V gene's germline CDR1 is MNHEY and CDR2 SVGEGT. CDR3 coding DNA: TGTGCCAGCGGAAAGACAGGGGACGGTTCACCCCTCCACTTT. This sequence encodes CASGKTGDGSPLHF.

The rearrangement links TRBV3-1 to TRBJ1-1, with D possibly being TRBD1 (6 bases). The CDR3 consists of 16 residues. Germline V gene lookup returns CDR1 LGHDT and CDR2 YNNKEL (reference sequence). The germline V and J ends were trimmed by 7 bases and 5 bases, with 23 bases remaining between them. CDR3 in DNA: TGTGCCAGCACCCAGAAAAACGGACAGTATATAACTGAAGCTTTCTTT. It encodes CASTQKNGQYITEAFF.

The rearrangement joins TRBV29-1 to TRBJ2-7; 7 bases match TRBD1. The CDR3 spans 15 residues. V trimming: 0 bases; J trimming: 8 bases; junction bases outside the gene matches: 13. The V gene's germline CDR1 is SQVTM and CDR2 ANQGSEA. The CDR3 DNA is TGCAGCGTTGAAGACGATTTGACAGGGTCCTATAAGCAGTACTTC. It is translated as CSVEDDLTGSYKQYF.

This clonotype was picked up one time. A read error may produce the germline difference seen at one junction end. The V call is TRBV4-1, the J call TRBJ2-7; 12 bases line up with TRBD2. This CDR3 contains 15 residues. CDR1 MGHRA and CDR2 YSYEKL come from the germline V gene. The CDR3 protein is CARSHKTSGSYEQYF. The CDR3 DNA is TGCGCCAGAAGCCACAAGACTAGCGGGAGTTACGAGCAGTACTTC.

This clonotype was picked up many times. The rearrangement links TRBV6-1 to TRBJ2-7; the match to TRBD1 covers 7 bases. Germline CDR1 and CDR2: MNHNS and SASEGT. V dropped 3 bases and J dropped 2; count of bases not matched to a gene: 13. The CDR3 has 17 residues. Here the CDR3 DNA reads TGTGCCAGCAGTGAGGGGACAGCGTCAGGGTTTACCTACGAGCAGTACTTC. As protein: CASSEGTASGFTYEQYF.

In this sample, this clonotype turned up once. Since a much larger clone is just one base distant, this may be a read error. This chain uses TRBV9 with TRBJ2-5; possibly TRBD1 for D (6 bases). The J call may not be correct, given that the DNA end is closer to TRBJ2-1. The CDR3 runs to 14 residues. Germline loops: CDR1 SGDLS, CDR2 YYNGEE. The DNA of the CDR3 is TGTGCCGGCAGCTCACAGTACAGGGTTGATGAGCAGTTCTTC. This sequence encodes CAGSSQYRVDEQFF.

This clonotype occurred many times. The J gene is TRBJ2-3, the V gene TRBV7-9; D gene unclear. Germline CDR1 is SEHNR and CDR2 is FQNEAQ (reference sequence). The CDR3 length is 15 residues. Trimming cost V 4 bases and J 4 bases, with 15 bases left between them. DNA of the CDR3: TGTGCCAGCAGCTACCCCTACAGTCAGGCAGATACGCAGTATTTT. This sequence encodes CASSYPYSQADTQYF.

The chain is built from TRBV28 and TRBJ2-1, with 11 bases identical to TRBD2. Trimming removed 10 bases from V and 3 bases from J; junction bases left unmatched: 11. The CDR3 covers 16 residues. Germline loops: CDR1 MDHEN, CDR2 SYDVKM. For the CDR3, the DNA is TGTGCCACCGCTGCTTCGACTAGCGGGATCTACAATGAGCAGTTCTTC. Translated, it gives CATAASTSGIYNEQFF.

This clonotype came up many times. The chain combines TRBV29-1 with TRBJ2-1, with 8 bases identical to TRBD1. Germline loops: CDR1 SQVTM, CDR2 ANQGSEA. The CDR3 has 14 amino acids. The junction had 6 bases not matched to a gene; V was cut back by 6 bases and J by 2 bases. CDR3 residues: CSVNYRGTYNEQFF. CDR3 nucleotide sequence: TGCAGCGTAAATTACAGGGGGACCTACAATGAGCAGTTCTTC.

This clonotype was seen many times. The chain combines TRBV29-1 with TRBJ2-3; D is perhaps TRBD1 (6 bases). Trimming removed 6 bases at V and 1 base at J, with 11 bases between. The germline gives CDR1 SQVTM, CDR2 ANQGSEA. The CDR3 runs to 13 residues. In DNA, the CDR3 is TGCAGCGTGGAAAGGACAGGCACAGATACGCAGTATTTT. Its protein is CSVERTGTDTQYF.

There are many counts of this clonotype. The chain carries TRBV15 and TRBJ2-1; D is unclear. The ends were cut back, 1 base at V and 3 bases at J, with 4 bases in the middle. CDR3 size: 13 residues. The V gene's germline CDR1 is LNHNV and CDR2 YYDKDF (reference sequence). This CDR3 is CATSRVGYNEQFF. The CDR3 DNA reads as TGTGCCACCAGCAGAGTAGGCTACAATGAGCAGTTCTTC.

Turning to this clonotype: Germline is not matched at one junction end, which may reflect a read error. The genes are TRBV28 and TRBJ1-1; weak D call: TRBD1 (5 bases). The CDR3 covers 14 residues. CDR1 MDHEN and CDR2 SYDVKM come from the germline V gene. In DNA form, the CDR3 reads TGCGCCAGCAGGCCAGGACATCTGAACACTGAAGCTTTCTTT. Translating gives CASRPGHLNTEAFF.

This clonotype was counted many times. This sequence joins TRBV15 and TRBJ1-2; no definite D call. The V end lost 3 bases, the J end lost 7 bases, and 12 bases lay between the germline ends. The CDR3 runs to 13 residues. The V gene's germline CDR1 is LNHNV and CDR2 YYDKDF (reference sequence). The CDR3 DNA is TGTGCCACCAGCAGTTCTAGTTACGGTGGCTACACCTTC. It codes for CATSSSSYGGYTF.

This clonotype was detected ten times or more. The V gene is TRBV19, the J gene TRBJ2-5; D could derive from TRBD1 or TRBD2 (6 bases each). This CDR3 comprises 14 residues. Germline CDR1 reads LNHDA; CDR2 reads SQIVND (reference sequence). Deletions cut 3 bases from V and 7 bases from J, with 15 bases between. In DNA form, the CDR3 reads TGTGCCAGTAGTATTCCGGGGGCAGATGGGACCCAGTACTTC. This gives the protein CASSIPGADGTQYF.

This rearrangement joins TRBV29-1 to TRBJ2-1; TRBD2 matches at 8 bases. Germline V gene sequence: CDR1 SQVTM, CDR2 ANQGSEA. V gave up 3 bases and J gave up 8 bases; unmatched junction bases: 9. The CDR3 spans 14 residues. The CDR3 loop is CSVESFLAGDEQFF. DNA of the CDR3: TGCAGCGTTGAGAGTTTCCTAGCGGGCGATGAGCAGTTCTTC.

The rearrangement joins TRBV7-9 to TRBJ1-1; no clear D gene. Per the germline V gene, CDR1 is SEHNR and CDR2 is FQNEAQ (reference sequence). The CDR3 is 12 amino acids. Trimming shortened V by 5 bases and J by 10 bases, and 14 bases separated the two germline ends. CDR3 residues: CASSQFAGGAFF. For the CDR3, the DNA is TGTGCCAGCAGCCAATTTGCCGGTGGAGCTTTCTTT.